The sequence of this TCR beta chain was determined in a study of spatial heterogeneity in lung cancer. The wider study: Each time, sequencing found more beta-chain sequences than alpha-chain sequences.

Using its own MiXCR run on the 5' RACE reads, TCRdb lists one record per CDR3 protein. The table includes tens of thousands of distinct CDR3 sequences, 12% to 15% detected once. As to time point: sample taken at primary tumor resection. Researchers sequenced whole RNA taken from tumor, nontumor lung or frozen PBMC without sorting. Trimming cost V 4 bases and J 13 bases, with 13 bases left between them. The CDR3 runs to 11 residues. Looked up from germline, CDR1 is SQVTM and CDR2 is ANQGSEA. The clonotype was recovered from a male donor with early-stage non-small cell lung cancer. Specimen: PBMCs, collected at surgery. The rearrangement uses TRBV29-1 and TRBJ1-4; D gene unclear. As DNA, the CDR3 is TGCAGCGTTGCCCTGCAATTGGGACTGTTTTTT. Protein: CSVALQLGLFF.